This TCR beta chain derives from a study of memory CD4+ T cells and cytomegalovirus serostatus. Study results and caveats: Of around 160 reported CMV TCRbeta sequences, around 63 were found in memory CD4+ repertoires. The CMV-associated TCR signature appears largely within the CD4+ memory repertoire. CMV serostatus prediction reached median AUC about 0.96, or 0.93 with US-trained model.

For this clone: Its antigen is not known.

This CDR3 has 13 residues. The ends were cut back, 5 bases at V and 8 bases at J, with 12 bases in the middle. CDR1 is SGHAT, CDR2 FQNNGV, per germline. This table comes from immunoSEQ multiplex PCR, and its TCRdb copy is limited to in-frame clones, with some not included. Of about 58,000 clones listed, under 90% are singletons. Single viable CD3+CD4+CD8-CD45RO+ cells were sorted as the memory CD4+ T cells. CMV serostatus came from serum IgG against pp150, pp28, p38, p52. The sequencing input was memory CD4+ T cells from blood. This chain joins TRBV11-2 and TRBJ1-4; D not resolved. This TCR was recovered from an adult in good health and CMV-seronegative. Some clones in this sample may be carry-over from other donors' samples. CDR3 nucleotide sequence: TGTGCCAGCAGCCCCCGTACGGGGGAAAAACTGTTTTTT. Protein: CASSPRTGEKLFF.